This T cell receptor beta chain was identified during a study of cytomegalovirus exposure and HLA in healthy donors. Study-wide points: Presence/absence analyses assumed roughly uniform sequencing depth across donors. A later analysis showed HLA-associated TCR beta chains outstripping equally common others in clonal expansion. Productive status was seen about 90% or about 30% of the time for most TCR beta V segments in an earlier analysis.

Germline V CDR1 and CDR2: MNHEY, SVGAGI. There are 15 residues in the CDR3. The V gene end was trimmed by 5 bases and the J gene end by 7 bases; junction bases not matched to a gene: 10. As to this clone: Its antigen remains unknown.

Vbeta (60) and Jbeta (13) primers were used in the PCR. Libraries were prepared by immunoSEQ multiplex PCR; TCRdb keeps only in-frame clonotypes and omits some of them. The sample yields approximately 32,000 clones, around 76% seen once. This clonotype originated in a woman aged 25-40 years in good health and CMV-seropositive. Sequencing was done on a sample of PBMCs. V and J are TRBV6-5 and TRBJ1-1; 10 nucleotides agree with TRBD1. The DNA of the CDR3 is TGTGCCAGCAGTGCCCGGGACAGGGGAAATCGTGAAGCTTTCTTT. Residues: CASSARDRGNREAFF.